This T cell receptor (beta chain) is from a study of lymphopenia after photon versus proton radiotherapy. Per the germline V gene, CDR1 is SGHVS and CDR2 is FQNEAQ. The CDR3 runs 15 residues. V gave up 7 bases and J gave up 0 bases, with 16 bases separating them. Measured with immunoSEQ multiplex PCR; TCRdb has only the in-frame clones, and not every one. The sample yields about 53,000 clones, 80% to 90% seen once. The chain carries TRBV7-8 and TRBJ2-7, with D possibly being TRBD2 (6 bases). The sample here was peripheral blood, taken from a patient treated with photon-based radiotherapy. The sequence derives from a man aged 50-59 years with gastric cancer. The CDR3 here is CASNHWRASSYEQYF. CDR3 coding DNA: TGTGCCAGCAACCATTGGAGGGCTAGCTCCTACGAGCAGTACTTC.